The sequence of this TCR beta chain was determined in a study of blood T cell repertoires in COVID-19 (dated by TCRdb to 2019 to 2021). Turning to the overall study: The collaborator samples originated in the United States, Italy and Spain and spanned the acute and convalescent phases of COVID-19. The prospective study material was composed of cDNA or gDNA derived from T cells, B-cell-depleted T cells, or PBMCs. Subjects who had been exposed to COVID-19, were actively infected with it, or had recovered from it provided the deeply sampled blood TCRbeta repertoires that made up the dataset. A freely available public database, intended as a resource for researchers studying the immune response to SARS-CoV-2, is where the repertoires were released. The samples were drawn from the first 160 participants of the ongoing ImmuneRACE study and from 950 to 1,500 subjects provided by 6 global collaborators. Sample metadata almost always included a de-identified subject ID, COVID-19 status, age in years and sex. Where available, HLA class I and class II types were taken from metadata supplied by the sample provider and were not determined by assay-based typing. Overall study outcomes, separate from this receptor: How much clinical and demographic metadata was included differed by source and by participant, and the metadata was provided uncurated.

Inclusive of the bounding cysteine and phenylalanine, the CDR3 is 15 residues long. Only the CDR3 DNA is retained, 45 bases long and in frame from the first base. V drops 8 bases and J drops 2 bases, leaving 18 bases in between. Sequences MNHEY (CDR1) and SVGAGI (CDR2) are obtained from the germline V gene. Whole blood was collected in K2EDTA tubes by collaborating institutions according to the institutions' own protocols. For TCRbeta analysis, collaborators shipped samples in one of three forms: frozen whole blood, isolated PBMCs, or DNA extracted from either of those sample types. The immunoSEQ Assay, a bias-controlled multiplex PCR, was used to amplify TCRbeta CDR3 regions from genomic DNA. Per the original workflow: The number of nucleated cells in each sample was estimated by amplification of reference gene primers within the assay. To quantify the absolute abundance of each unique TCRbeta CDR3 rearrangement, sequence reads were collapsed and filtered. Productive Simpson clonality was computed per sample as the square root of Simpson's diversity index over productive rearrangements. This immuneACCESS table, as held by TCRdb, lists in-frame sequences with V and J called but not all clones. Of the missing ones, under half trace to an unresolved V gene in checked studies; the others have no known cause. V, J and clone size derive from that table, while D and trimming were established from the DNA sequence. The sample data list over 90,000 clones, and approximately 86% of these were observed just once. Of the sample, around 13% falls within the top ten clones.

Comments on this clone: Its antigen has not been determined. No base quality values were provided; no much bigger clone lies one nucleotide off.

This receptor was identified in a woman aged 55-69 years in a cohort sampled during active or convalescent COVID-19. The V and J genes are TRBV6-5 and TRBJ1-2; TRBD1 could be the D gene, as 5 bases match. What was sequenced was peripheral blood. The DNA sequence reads TGTGCCAGCCATTACAGGAAAGGGCTAAACTATGGCTACACCTTC. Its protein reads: CASHYRKGLNYGYTF.